This T cell receptor (beta chain) originates from a study of shared clonotypes between healthy human individuals. About the study: Researchers assigned three CD4 naive, three CD4 memory, two CD8 naive and one CD8 memory plate to each donor.

With 2 bases removed from V and 0 bases from J, the gap between germline ends came to 11 bases. There are 15 residues in the CDR3. In germline, CDR1 is WSHSY, CDR2 SAAADI. Naive CD8 cells lacked CD45RO and underwent positive selection for CCR7, leaving out terminally differentiated effector memory CD45RA+ cells. Study findings and constraints: Several donors showed sharing of approximately 4.7% of naive CD4 clonotypes. An effect of sequencing depth on clonotype sharing among donors was expected.

Across several immunoSEQ plates, the genomic DNA of each subset was split evenly. This table comes from immunoSEQ multiplex PCR, and its TCRdb copy is limited to in-frame clones, with some not included. The sample carries some 2.1 million clones, roughly 95% recorded once. On this clone: Its antigen is as yet unknown.

The gene calls are TRBV10-2 and TRBJ2-7, with D possibly being TRBD1 (6 bases). The receptor was isolated from a man aged 18 to 29 in good health. Some clones in this sample may be carry-over from other donors' samples. Input material: naive CD8+ T cells from PBMCs. The CDR3 protein is CASSENRGSSYEQYF. DNA for the CDR3: TGCGCCAGCAGTGAGAATAGGGGGTCCTCCTACGAGCAGTACTTC.